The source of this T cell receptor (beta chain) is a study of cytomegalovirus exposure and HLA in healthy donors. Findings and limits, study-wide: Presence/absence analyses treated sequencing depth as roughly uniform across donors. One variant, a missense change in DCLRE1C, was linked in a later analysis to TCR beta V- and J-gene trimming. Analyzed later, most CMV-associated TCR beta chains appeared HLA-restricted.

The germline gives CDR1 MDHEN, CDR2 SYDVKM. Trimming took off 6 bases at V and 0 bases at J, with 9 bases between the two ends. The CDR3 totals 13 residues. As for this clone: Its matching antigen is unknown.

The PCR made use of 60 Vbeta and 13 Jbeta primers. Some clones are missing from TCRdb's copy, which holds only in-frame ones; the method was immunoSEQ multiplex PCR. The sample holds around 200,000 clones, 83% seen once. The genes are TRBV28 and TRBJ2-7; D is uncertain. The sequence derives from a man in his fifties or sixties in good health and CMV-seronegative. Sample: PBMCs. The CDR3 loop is CASRRSGSYEQYF. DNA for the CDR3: TGTGCCAGCAGACGGAGTGGCTCCTACGAGCAGTACTTC.